Listed below are T cell receptor beta chains from one sample, sequenced in a study of blood T cell repertoires in COVID-19. TCRdb's table, derived via immunoSEQ multiplex PCR, lists solely in-frame clones and lacks some. The table has around 160,000 clones, 75% to 90% seen once. Sequencing was carried out using peripheral blood. The receptor source for this set is a human donor in a cohort sampled during active COVID-19. Each CDR3 is given with its conserved first and last residue. Each record gives: D gene, J gene, CDR3 length, V gene, clone size, CDR3 DNA, CDR3 protein. D genes are given only for firm matches. Rows give clone size only sometimes, using once, few, many, or a class for an expanded clone.

D gene: .
J gene: TRBJ1-2
CDR3 length: 14
V gene: TRBV7-8
clone size: .
CDR3 DNA: TGTGCCAGCAGCCCCAGAGACATTATCCCTGGCTACACCTTC
CDR3 protein: CASSPRDIIPGYTF

D gene: TRBD1
J gene: TRBJ1-2
CDR3 length: 13
V gene: TRBV3-1/TRBV3-2
clone size: few
CDR3 DNA: TGTGCCAGCAGCCAGACAGGGTCTGTTGGCTACACCTTC
CDR3 protein: CASSQTGSVGYTF

D gene: .
J gene: TRBJ1-1
CDR3 length: 15
V gene: TRBV18
clone size: .
CDR3 DNA: TGTGCCAGCTCACCACCGGGGGGGCAGAACACTGAAGCTTTCTTT
CDR3 protein: CASSPPGGQNTEAFF

D gene: TRBD1
J gene: TRBJ1-6
CDR3 length: 15
V gene: TRBV3-1/TRBV3-2
clone size: .
CDR3 DNA: TGTGCCAGCAGTCTGGGACAGATCGATCTTTCACCCCTCCACTTT
CDR3 protein: CASSLGQIDLSPLHF

D gene: .
J gene: TRBJ1-6
CDR3 length: 13
V gene: TRBV9
clone size: .
CDR3 DNA: TGTGCCAGCAGCCCCCGAGCTTACTCACCCCTCCACTTT
CDR3 protein: CASSPRAYSPLHF

D gene: .
J gene: TRBJ1-1
CDR3 length: 14
V gene: TRBV7-9
clone size: .
CDR3 DNA: TGTGCCAGCAGCGTGTCCGAGGAGAACACTGAAGCTTTCTTT
CDR3 protein: CASSVSEENTEAFF

D gene: TRBD2
J gene: TRBJ2-1
CDR3 length: 16
V gene: TRBV7-8
clone size: few
CDR3 DNA: TGTGCCAGCAGCCCCCGGGCTGCGGGGGGGCGCAATGAGCAGTTCTTC
CDR3 protein: CASSPRAAGGRNEQFF

D gene: TRBD2
J gene: TRBJ2-7
CDR3 length: 15
V gene: TRBV5-1
clone size: .
CDR3 DNA: TGCGCCAGCAGCTTTACTAGCGGGGGGGACTTGGAGCAGTACTTC
CDR3 protein: CASSFTSGGDLEQYF

D gene: TRBD1
J gene: TRBJ2-7
CDR3 length: 14
V gene: TRBV6-6
clone size: .
CDR3 DNA: TGTGCCAGCAGTCCGTGGGAAGGGGGCAACGAGCAGTACTTC
CDR3 protein: CASSPWEGGNEQYF

D gene: .
J gene: TRBJ2-2
CDR3 length: 14
V gene: TRBV12-5
clone size: .
CDR3 DNA: TGTGCTAGTGGGTCGGACAGGAACACCGGGGAGCTGTTTTTT
CDR3 protein: CASGSDRNTGELFF

D gene: .
J gene: TRBJ1-2
CDR3 length: 14
V gene: TRBV6-5
clone size: few
CDR3 DNA: TGTGCCAGCAGTTACCGGGGGTCAGGGAGAGGCTACACCTTC
CDR3 protein: CASSYRGSGRGYTF

D gene: .
J gene: TRBJ1-5
CDR3 length: 13
V gene: TRBV12-5
clone size: .
CDR3 DNA: TGTGCTAGTGGTTTGGTACGGGGGGTGCCCCAGCATTTT
CDR3 protein: CASGLVRGVPQHF

D gene: .
J gene: TRBJ2-2
CDR3 length: 15
V gene: TRBV7-2
clone size: .
CDR3 DNA: TGTGCCAGCAGCCCGCGGGACAGAAACACCGGGGAGCTGTTTTTT
CDR3 protein: CASSPRDRNTGELFF

D gene: .
J gene: TRBJ2-7
CDR3 length: 11
V gene: TRBV5-1
clone size: many
CDR3 DNA: TGCGCCAGCAGCGACCTAGATCGGCAGTACTTC
CDR3 protein: CASSDLDRQYF

D gene: TRBD2
J gene: TRBJ2-1
CDR3 length: 16
V gene: TRBV6-2/TRBV6-3
clone size: .
CDR3 DNA: TGTGCCAGCAGCCCACAGGGACTAGCGGGGAGTTATGAGCAGTTCTTC
CDR3 protein: CASSPQGLAGSYEQFF

D gene: .
J gene: TRBJ2-7
CDR3 length: 14
V gene: TRBV18
clone size: once
CDR3 DNA: TGTGCCAGCTCTCCGGCGGGCGGTTTGAACGAGCAGTACTTC
CDR3 protein: CASSPAGGLNEQYF

D gene: .
J gene: TRBJ1-1
CDR3 length: 14
V gene: TRBV10-3
clone size: .
CDR3 DNA: TGTGCCATCAGTGAGTCGGGGGGAGTGACTGAAGCTTTCTTT
CDR3 protein: CAISESGGVTEAFF

D gene: TRBD2
J gene: TRBJ2-7
CDR3 length: 15
V gene: TRBV11-1
clone size: .
CDR3 DNA: TGTGCCAGCAGCGGAGCCGGGACTACTCCGTACGAGCAGTACTTC
CDR3 protein: CASSGAGTTPYEQYF

D gene: .
J gene: TRBJ1-2
CDR3 length: 16
V gene: TRBV5-4
clone size: many
CDR3 DNA: TGTGCCAGCAGCTTGGGGTGGGGGCGATCGTACTATGGCTACACCTTC
CDR3 protein: CASSLGWGRSYYGYTF

D gene: TRBD2
J gene: TRBJ2-1
CDR3 length: 18
V gene: TRBV19
clone size: few
CDR3 DNA: TGTGCCAGTAGTATGCGTCTAGCGGGATTATTAACCTACAATGAGCAGTTCTTC
CDR3 protein: CASSMRLAGLLTYNEQFF

D gene: TRBD1
J gene: TRBJ2-5
CDR3 length: 18
V gene: TRBV7-6
clone size: .
CDR3 DNA: TGTGCCAGCAGCTTAGCGGGACAGGGGGCCAGGTACCAAGAGACCCAGTACTTC
CDR3 protein: CASSLAGQGARYQETQYF

D gene: .
J gene: TRBJ1-6
CDR3 length: 13
V gene: TRBV10-2
clone size: .
CDR3 DNA: TGCGCCAGCAGTGAGTCCCCCTTCTCACCCCTCCACTTT
CDR3 protein: CASSESPFSPLHF

D gene: TRBD2
J gene: TRBJ2-5
CDR3 length: 14
V gene: TRBV19
clone size: .
CDR3 DNA: TGTGCCAGCAGACTCGTCGCGGGAGCAGAGACCCAGTACTTC
CDR3 protein: CASRLVAGAETQYF

D gene: TRBD2
J gene: TRBJ2-7
CDR3 length: 15
V gene: TRBV4-2
clone size: .
CDR3 DNA: TGTGCCAGCAGCCAAGTAGGGACTAGCTCCTACGAGCAGTACTTC
CDR3 protein: CASSQVGTSSYEQYF